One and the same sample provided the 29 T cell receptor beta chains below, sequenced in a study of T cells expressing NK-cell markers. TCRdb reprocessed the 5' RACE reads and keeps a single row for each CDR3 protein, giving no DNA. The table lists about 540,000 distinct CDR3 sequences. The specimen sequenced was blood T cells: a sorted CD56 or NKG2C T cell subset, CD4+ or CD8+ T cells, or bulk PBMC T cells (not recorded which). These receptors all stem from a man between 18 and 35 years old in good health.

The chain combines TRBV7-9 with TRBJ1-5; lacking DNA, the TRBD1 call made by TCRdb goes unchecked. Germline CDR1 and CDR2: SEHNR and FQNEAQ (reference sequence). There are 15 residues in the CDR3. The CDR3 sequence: CASSLGGGGNQPQHF. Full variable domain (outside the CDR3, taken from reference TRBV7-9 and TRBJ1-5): DTGVSQNPRHKITKRGQNVTFRCDPISEHNRLYWYRQTLGQGPEFLTYFQNEAQLEKSRLLSDRFSAERPKGSFSTLEIQRTEQGDSAMYLCASSLGGGGNQPQHFGDGTRLSIL.

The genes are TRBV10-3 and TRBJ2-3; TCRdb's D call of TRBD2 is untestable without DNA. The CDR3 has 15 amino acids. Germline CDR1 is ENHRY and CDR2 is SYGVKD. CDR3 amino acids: CAIRSGTSGTDTQYF.

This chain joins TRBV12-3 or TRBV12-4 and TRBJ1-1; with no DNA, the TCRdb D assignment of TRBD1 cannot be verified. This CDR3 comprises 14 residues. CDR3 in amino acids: CASSSRDRGYEAFF.

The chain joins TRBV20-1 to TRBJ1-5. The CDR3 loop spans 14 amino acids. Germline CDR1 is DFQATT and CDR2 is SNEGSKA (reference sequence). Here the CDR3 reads CSAIRALRDQPQHF.

CDR3 region: CASSPRTSFGELFF. The chain carries TRBV5-1 and TRBJ2-2; with no DNA, the TCRdb D assignment of TRBD2 cannot be verified. Germline V CDR1 and CDR2: SGHRS, YFSETQ. This CDR3 is 14 amino acids long.

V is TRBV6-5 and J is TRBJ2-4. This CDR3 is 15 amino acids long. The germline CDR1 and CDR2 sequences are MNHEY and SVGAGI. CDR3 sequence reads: CASSSSGWGKNIQYF.

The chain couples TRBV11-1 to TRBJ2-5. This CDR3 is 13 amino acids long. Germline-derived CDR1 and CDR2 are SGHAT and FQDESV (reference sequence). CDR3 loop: CASSSVSQETQYF.

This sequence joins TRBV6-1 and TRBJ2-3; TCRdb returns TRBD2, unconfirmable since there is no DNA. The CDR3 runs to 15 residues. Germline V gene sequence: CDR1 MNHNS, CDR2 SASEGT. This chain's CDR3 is CASSVVGSRTDTQYF.

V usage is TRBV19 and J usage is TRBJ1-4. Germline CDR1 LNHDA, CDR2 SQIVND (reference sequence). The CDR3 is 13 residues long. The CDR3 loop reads CASTYRGNEKLFF.

CDR3 sequence: CASRSKRDEQFF. V usage is TRBV6-5 and J usage is TRBJ2-1. Germline V gene sequence: CDR1 MNHEY, CDR2 SVGAGI. CDR3 size: 12 residues.

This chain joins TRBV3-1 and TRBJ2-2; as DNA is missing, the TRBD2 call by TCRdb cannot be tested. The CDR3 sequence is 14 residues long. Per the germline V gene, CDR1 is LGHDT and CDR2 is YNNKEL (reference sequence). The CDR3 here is CASKRELSAGELFF.

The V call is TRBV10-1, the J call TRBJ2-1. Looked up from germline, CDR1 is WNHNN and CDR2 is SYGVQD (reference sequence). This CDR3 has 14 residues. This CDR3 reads CASSESWVYNEQFF.

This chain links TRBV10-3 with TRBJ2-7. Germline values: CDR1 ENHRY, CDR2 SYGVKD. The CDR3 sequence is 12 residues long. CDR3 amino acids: CAISDRRLEQYF.

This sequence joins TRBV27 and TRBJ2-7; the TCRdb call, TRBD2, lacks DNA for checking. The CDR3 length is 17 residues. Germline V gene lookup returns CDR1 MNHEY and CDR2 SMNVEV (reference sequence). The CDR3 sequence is CASSLLVAGAHSYEQYF.

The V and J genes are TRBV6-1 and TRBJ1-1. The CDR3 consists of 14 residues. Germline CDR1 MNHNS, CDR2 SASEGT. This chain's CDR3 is CASRADTVNTEAFF.

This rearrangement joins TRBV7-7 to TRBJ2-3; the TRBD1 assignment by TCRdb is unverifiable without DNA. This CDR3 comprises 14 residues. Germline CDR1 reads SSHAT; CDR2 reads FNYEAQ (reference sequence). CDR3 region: CASSPRQGADTQYF.

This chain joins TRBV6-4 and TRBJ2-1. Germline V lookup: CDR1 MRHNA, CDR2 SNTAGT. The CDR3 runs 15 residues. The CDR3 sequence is CASSDPQSSYNEQFF.

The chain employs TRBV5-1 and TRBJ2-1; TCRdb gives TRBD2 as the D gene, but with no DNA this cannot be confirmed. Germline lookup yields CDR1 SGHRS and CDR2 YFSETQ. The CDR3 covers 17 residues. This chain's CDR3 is CASSLSSLQSSYNEQFF.

Here the CDR3 reads CASRRLAGGPTDTQYF. V and J are TRBV11-2 and TRBJ2-3; the D call of TRBD2 rests on TCRdb alone, since no DNA is present to check it. This CDR3 is built from 16 residues. The germline V gene has CDR1 SGHAT and CDR2 FQNNGV.

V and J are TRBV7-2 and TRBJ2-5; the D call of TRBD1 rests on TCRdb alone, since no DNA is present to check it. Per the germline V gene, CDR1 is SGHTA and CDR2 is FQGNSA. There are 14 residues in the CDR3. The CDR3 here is CASSRGTGKETQYF.

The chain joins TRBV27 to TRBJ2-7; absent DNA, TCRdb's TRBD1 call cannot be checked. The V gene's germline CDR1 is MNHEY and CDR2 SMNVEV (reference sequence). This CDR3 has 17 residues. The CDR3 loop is CASSPPEGGREYYEQYF.

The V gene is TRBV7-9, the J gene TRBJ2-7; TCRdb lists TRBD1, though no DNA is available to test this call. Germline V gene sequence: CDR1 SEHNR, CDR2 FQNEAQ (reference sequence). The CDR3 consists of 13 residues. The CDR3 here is CAERGESSYEQYF.

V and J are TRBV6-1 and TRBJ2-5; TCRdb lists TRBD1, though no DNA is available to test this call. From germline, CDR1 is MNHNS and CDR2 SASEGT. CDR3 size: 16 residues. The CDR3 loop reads CASSATGTGVAKTQYF.

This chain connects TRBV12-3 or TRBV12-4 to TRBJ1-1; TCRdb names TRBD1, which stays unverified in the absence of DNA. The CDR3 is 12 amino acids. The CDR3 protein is CASSSSDREAFF.

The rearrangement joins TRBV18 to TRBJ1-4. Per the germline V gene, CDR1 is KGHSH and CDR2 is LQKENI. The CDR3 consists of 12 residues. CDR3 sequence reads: CASSPYGEKLFF. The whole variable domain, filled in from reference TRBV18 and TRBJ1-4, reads NAGVMQNPRHLVRRRGQEARLRCSPMKGHSHVYWYRQLPEEGLKFMVYLQKENIIDESGMPKERFSAEFPKEGPSILRIQQVVRGDSAAYFCASSPYGEKLFFGSGTQLSVL.

CDR3 amino acids: CASSFTGAVGETQYF. The rearrangement joins TRBV12-3 or TRBV12-4 to TRBJ2-5; no DNA is available, so the TRBD1 call from TCRdb remains unchecked. This CDR3 region has 15 residues.

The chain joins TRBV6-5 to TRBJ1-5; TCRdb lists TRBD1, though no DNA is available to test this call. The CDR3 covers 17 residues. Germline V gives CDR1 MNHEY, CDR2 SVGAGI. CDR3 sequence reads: CASSLITGQGGNQPQHF.

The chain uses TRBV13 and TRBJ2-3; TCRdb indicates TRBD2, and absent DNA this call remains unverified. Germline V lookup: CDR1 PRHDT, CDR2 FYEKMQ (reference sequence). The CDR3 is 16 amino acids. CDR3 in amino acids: CASSLGTSGSLDTQYF. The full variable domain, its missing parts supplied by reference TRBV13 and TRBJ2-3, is AAGVIQSPRHLIKEKRETATLKCYPIPRHDTVYWYQQGPGQDPQFLISFYEKMQSDKGSIPDRFSAQQFSDYHSELNMSSLELGDSALYFCASSLGTSGSLDTQYFGPGTRLTVL.

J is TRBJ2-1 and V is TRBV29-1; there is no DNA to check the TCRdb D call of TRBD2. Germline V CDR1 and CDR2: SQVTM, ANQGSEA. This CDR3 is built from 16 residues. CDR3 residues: CSVEPLSGGPYNEQFF.